This T cell receptor beta chain appears in the sequencing data of a study of T cell responses to AZD1222 COVID-19 vaccine. Study results and limitations: Repertoires were obtained solely post-peak T cell response.

About this clone itself: What it recognizes is unknown.

The germline CDR1 and CDR2 sequences are MGHDK and SYGVNS. V was trimmed by 4 bases and J by 2 bases, leaving 6 bases between them. The CDR3 consists of 14 residues. Sequenced by immunoSEQ multiplex PCR; TCRdb stores in-frame clones only, minus some. The sample holds tens of thousands of clones, around 90% seen once. The TCR comes from an adult who received the AZD1222 COVID-19 vaccine. The chain joins TRBV25-1 to TRBJ1-6; D unresolved. Specimen: peripheral blood, collected 28 days after the second AZD1222 dose. CDR3 in amino acids: CASSVGTYNSPLHF. DNA for the CDR3: TGTGCCAGCAGTGTCGGCACCTATAATTCACCCCTCCACTTT.